These 24 T cell receptor beta chains were all obtained from the same sample, sequenced in a study of control samples from healthy donors and cancer patients (TCRdb year 2020). The library came from the immunoSEQ multiplex PCR assay. TCRdb holds this immuneACCESS table with in-frame rearrangements only. Some clones are missing; in checked studies, unresolved V genes explain under half, and the rest has no known cause. In this sample the table shows approximately 100,000 clones, 90% of which occur a single time. The ten biggest clones cover over 3% of the sample. Sequenced material: blood. The receptor source for this set is a woman under 30 in good health.

V gene TRBV19 combines with J gene TRBJ2-1; D gene ambiguous. CDR1 and CDR2 from the germline V gene are LNHDA and SQIVND (reference sequence). The CDR3 extends over 13 amino acids. V was clipped by 5 bases and J by 12 bases, with 17 bases between them. This CDR3 is CASSSGLGGLQFF. Written as DNA, the CDR3 is TGTGCCAGTAGTTCGGGCTTGGGCGGATTGCAGTTCTTC.

This clone was recorded only once. The rearrangement uses TRBV15 and TRBJ2-3; no definite D call. The V gene's germline CDR1 is LNHNV and CDR2 YYDKDF (reference sequence). The CDR3 is 14 amino acids. Trimming removed 0 bases from V and 0 bases from J, with 4 bases in between. This CDR3 reads CATSRDQSTDTQYF. DNA for the CDR3: TGTGCCACCAGCAGAGATCAGAGCACAGATACGCAGTATTTT.

The chain combines TRBV6-2 or TRBV6-3 with TRBJ1-5, with D tentatively TRBD1 (5 bases). V was shortened by 4 bases and J by 11 bases, with 24 bases between the two germline ends. The CDR3 is 16 residues long. CDR1 is MNHEY, CDR2 SVGEGT, per germline. The CDR3 sequence is CASSSYYNGTSPSQHF. The CDR3, as DNA: TGTGCCAGCAGTTCCTATTACAATGGGACCTCTCCGTCCCAGCATTTT.

This sequence joins TRBV6-5 and TRBJ1-1; no definite D call. The germline gives CDR1 MNHEY, CDR2 SVGAGI. V was trimmed by 5 bases and J by 3 bases, leaving 16 bases between them. The CDR3 has 15 amino acids. The DNA for the CDR3 is TGTGCCAGCAGTAGGTCCGAGATCTGGGACACTGAAGCTTTCTTT. Protein: CASSRSEIWDTEAFF.

As regards this clone: One end of the junction does not line up with germline, which may come from a read error. This chain connects TRBV6-1 to TRBJ1-1; a weak D match, TRBD1 (6 bases). This CDR3 has 14 amino acids. Germline CDR1 reads MNHNS; CDR2 reads SASEGT. Here the CDR3 DNA reads TGTGCCAGCACTGAATGGGAGGGGGACACTGAAGCTTTCTTT. Protein: CASTEWEGDTEAFF.

The chain uses TRBV20-1 and TRBJ2-7; TRBD2 is a possible D gene (5 bases). The V end was cut by 6 bases, the J end by 3 bases, with 9 bases between. The germline gives CDR1 DFQATT, CDR2 SNEGSKA (reference sequence). The length of the CDR3 is 11 residues. CDR3 sequence (DNA): TGCAGTGCAACGGGATTCTACGAGCAGTACTTC. Its protein product is CSATGFYEQYF.

DNA for the CDR3: TGTGCCAGTTCTCAGATCTATGGCTACACCTTC. It translates to CASSQIYGYTF. The V call is TRBV19, the J call TRBJ1-2; D not certain. The germline V gene has CDR1 LNHDA and CDR2 SQIVND (reference sequence). CDR3 size: 11 residues. V lost 8 bases to trimming and J lost 4 bases, with 8 bases between them.

The rearrangement uses TRBV12-3 or TRBV12-4 and TRBJ1-2; D gene ambiguous. Trimming left V 4 bases short and J 6 bases short, with 6 bases between. CDR3 length: 11 residues. The CDR3 is CASSSVDGYTF. For the CDR3, the DNA is TGTGCCAGCAGTTCTGTAGATGGCTACACCTTC.

The chain joins TRBV6-1 to TRBJ1-2; D remains unclear. This CDR3 region has 16 residues. V was cut by 4 bases and J by 4 bases, with 19 bases left in between. Germline CDR1 reads MNHNS; CDR2 reads SASEGT. DNA for the CDR3: TGTGCCAGCAGTGCGGATGGGTCCTCGGTGGGCTATGGCTACACCTTC. It specifies CASSADGSSVGYGYTF.

The rearrangement joins TRBV3-1 (or the pseudogene TRBV3-2) to TRBJ1-1; perhaps TRBD1 as D (6 bases). This CDR3 is built from 20 residues. The germline V and J ends were trimmed by 4 bases and 1 base, with 28 bases remaining between them. Germline-derived CDR1 and CDR2 are LGHDT and YNNKEL (reference sequence). The chain's CDR3 is CASSLRDGLVLWGANTEAFF. The CDR3 DNA follows: TGTGCCAGCAGCCTTCGGGACGGATTAGTACTGTGGGGGGCGAACACTGAAGCTTTCTTT.

This clone has just one count. The V gene is TRBV6-5, the J gene TRBJ1-2; 7 nucleotides match TRBD1. The J segment lost 2 bases and the V segment lost 6 bases, leaving 6 bases of the junction unmatched. Germline V gene lookup returns CDR1 MNHEY and CDR2 SVGAGI. The CDR3 runs to 14 residues. This CDR3 is CASSRPGQNYGYTF. The DNA of the CDR3 is TGTGCCAGCAGCCGACCGGGACAGAACTATGGCTACACCTTC.

The chain links TRBV5-5 to TRBJ2-3; the match to TRBD2 covers 8 bases. Per germline, CDR1 SGHKS and CDR2 YYEKEE (reference sequence). V shed 0 bases and J 0 bases; nucleotides not matched to a gene: 3. This CDR3 comprises 16 residues. CDR3 in amino acids: CASSLGASGSTDTQYF. The CDR3 nucleotides are TGTGCCAGCAGCTTGGGGGCTAGCGGGAGCACAGATACGCAGTATTTT.

V is TRBV2 and J is TRBJ1-2; D unresolved. Germline V gene sequence: CDR1 SNHLY, CDR2 FYNNEI. There are 13 residues in the CDR3. Trimming left V 2 bases short and J 5 bases short, with 9 bases between. The CDR3: CASSENRGYGYTF. CDR3 in DNA: TGTGCCAGCAGTGAAAATCGAGGGTATGGCTACACCTTC.

The chain carries TRBV15 and TRBJ1-3; tentative D call: TRBD1 (6 bases). CDR1 and CDR2 from the germline V gene are LNHNV and YYDKDF (reference sequence). Trimming removed 2 bases from V and 5 bases from J, with 13 bases in between. The CDR3 consists of 15 residues. This chain's CDR3 is CATSRQGLTRNTIYF. CDR3 in DNA: TGTGCCACCAGCAGACAGGGGCTCACTCGAAACACCATATATTTT. The full variable domain, rest sourced from reference TRBV15 and TRBJ1-3, is DAMVIQNPRYQVTQFGKPVTLSCSQTLNHNVMYWYQQKSSQAPKLLFHYYDKDFNNEADTPDNFQSRRPNTSFCFLDIRSPGLGDTAMYLCATSRQGLTRNTIYFGEGSWLTVV.

The chain recombines TRBV2 with TRBJ1-2; D call uncertain. The V end lost 2 bases, the J end lost 4 bases, and 5 bases lay between the germline ends. Germline-derived CDR1 and CDR2 are SNHLY and FYNNEI. The CDR3 runs 12 residues. The CDR3 spells CASSENIYGYTF. In DNA form, the CDR3 reads TGTGCCAGCAGTGAAAACATCTATGGCTACACCTTC.

This clone showed up just once. The chain links TRBV5-1 to TRBJ1-2; TRBD1 matches 7 bases. Germline V gene lookup returns CDR1 SGHRS and CDR2 YFSETQ. V lost 7 bases and J lost 6; bases outside the gene matches: 12. CDR3 length: 14 residues. The DNA of the CDR3 is TGCGCCAGCGGCACACAAACCGGGACAGATGGCTACACCTTC. Translating gives CASGTQTGTDGYTF.

J is TRBJ2-1 and V is TRBV5-1, with a possible D match to TRBD2 (6 bases). The V end lost 0 bases, the J end lost 2 bases, and 12 bases lay between the germline ends. The CDR3 runs 16 residues. Germline V CDR1 and CDR2: SGHRS, YFSETQ. CDR3 DNA: TGCGCCAGCAGCTTGGTCCCAGGAGGGGCCTACAATGAGCAGTTCTTC. It specifies CASSLVPGGAYNEQFF.

This clone was detected a few times. This sequence joins TRBV28 and TRBJ1-5, with TRBD1 as a possible D gene (5 bases). The length of the CDR3 is 14 residues. V lost 8 bases and J lost 2, with 13 bases in between. CDR1 and CDR2 from the germline V gene are MDHEN and SYDVKM. The DNA of the CDR3 is TGTGCCAGCGGTCAGGGCGGAGGCAATCAGCCCCAGCATTTT. Translating gives CASGQGGGNQPQHF.

CDR3 in amino acids: CASSLAGLASDNEQFF. The CDR3 coding sequence is TGTGCCAGCAGCTTGGCGGGACTAGCGAGCGACAATGAGCAGTTCTTC. This chain uses TRBV5-6 with TRBJ2-1, with 10 bases fitting TRBD2. The V gene end was trimmed by 0 bases and the J gene end by 5 bases; junction bases not matched to a gene: 5. Germline V gene data show CDR1 as SGHDT and CDR2 as YYEEEE. This CDR3 is 16 amino acids long.

The chain joins TRBV5-5 to TRBJ2-3, with D perhaps matching TRBD1 or TRBD2 (5 bases each). Germline values: CDR1 SGHKS, CDR2 YYEKEE (reference sequence). The CDR3 has 14 amino acids. With 2 bases removed from V and 6 bases from J, the gap between germline ends came to 13 bases. The CDR3 reads CASSLRGPGDTQYF. The CDR3 bases are TGTGCCAGCAGCTTACGGGGACCAGGGGATACGCAGTATTTT.

The gene calls are TRBV11-1 and TRBJ1-1, with TRBD1 matching 12 bases. The junction had 10 bases not matched to a gene; V was cut back by 5 bases and J by 6 bases. This CDR3 comprises 16 residues. Germline assignment: CDR1 SGHAT and CDR2 FQDESV (reference sequence). The CDR3 DNA is TGTGCCAGCAGCCCCCGGGACAGGGGGCCGGGCGCTGAAGCTTTCTTT. Its translation is CASSPRDRGPGAEAFF.

The V and J genes are TRBV7-3 and TRBJ2-1; no clear D gene. Germline CDR1 reads SGHTA; CDR2 reads FQGTGA. The CDR3 sequence is 12 residues long. The V and J ends lost 4 bases and 5 bases respectively, with 6 bases between them. The CDR3 DNA sequence: TGTGCCAGCAGCTCGATAGACAATGAGCAGTTCTTC. Translation gives CASSSIDNEQFF.

The V and J genes are TRBV11-2 and TRBJ1-1; 9 nucleotides match TRBD1. The CDR3 has 14 residues. Germline loops: CDR1 SGHAT, CDR2 FQNNGV. J was trimmed by 1 base and V by 6 bases; bases with no gene match: 3. CDR3 sequence reads: CASRPDRGNTEAFF. The CDR3 nucleotides are TGTGCCAGCAGACCGGACAGGGGGAACACTGAAGCTTTCTTT.

The genes are TRBV4-1 and TRBJ1-5; D is unresolved. CDR1 is MGHRA, CDR2 YSYEKL, per germline. V lost 4 bases and J 4 bases, leaving 8 bases between the germline ends. The CDR3 is made up of 13 amino acids. In DNA form, the CDR3 reads TGCGCCAGCAGCCCGACGGTGAATCAGCCCCAGCATTTT. Protein: CASSPTVNQPQHF.